This T cell receptor (beta chain) was retrieved from a study of cytomegalovirus exposure and HLA in healthy donors. Study results and limitations: Most of the CMV-associated TCR beta chains (in a later analysis) appeared to be HLA-restricted.

PCR employed 60 Vbeta and 13 Jbeta primers. The repertoire was sequenced with immunoSEQ multiplex PCR; TCRdb's copy has only in-frame clones and lacks some. The sample lists under 250,000 clones, over 60% occurring once. This clone has a single count. Its antigen is not known. CDR1 and CDR2 (germline): MNHNS, SASEGT. Trimming took off 1 base at V and 3 bases at J, with 7 bases between the two ends. This CDR3 contains 14 residues. The sequence was obtained from a man younger than 35 in good health and CMV-seronegative. Material: PBMCs. The V call is TRBV6-1, the J call TRBJ1-5; D ambiguous. CDR3 in amino acids: CASSEVQINQPQHF. In nucleotides, the CDR3 is TGTGCCAGCAGTGAAGTACAGATCAATCAGCCCCAGCATTTT.